Below, 16 T cell receptor beta chains from the same sample are listed, as sequenced in a study of beta chain features in type 1 diabetes. Study-level findings and limits: There was a moderate but significant shortening of TCRB CDR3s in all four CD4+ subsets of Type 1 diabetes patients.

Every isolated RNA sample was fully reverse transcribed, so sequencing captured expressed TCRB transcripts. Clones were read by immunoSEQ multiplex PCR, and TCRdb kept only the in-frame ones, dropping some. The sample has under 850,000 clones, around 15% seen once; the top ten hold 0.02% to 0.025%. These receptors are not linked to any known antigen. Sequenced: naive CD4+ T cells from blood. These TCRs come from a man between 18 and 29 years old with type 1 diabetes.

This clone was seen a handful of times. The rearrangement uses TRBV6-1 and TRBJ2-5; the D call may be TRBD1 or TRBD2 (6 bases each). Between the trimmed V and J ends, which lost 0 bases and 5 bases, there was a span of 13 bases. CDR3 size: 15 residues. Germline lookup yields CDR1 MNHNS and CDR2 SASEGT. The CDR3 nucleotides are TGTGCCAGCAGTGAAGCGCTGGGGGGCAAGGAGACCCAGTACTTC. Its translation is CASSEALGGKETQYF.

The CDR3 nucleotides are TGTGCCAGCATCAACACGCCGGGGAACTATGGCTACACCTTC. It specifies CASINTPGNYGYTF. The chain joins TRBV2 to TRBJ1-2, with D hard to call. Trimming took off 7 bases at V and 2 bases at J, with 14 bases between the two ends. This CDR3 has 14 amino acids. The germline gives CDR1 SNHLY, CDR2 FYNNEI.

The J gene is TRBJ2-5, the V gene TRBV11-2; 7 nucleotides line up with TRBD2. The germline CDR1 and CDR2 sequences are SGHAT and FQNNGV. The CDR3 loop spans 14 amino acids. V lost 10 bases to trimming and J lost 0 bases; unmatched junction nucleotides: 8. The CDR3 DNA reads as TGTGCCACTCCCCGAGCGGGGTACCAAGAGACCCAGTACTTC. Amino acid sequence: CATPRAGYQETQYF. Based on the CDR3 plus reference TRBV11-2 and TRBJ2-5, the full variable domain is EAGVAQSPRYKIIEKRQSVAFWCNPISGHATLYWYQQILGQGPKLLIQFQNNGVVDDSQLPKDRFSAERLKGVDSTLKIQPAKLEDSAVYLCATPRAGYQETQYFGPGTRLLVL.

This clone has just a few counts. The gene calls are TRBV29-1 and TRBJ2-2; D perhaps matches TRBD1 (6 bases). Trimming pared 5 bases from V and 6 bases from J, leaving 13 bases between. The CDR3 spans 13 residues. Germline V gives CDR1 SQVTM, CDR2 ANQGSEA. DNA for the CDR3: TGCAGCGTTTCACCACAGGGTGCCGGGGAGCTGTTTTTT. It codes for CSVSPQGAGELFF.

The rearrangement uses TRBV5-4 and TRBJ2-7; D is unclear. Germline loops: CDR1 SGHNT, CDR2 YYREEE (reference sequence). This CDR3 comprises 13 residues. Trimming cost V 0 bases and J 2 bases, with 6 bases left between them. The chain's CDR3 is CASSLDLAYEQYF. The DNA of the CDR3 is TGTGCCAGCAGCTTGGACCTAGCCTACGAGCAGTACTTC.

This clone was observed a few times. The chain is built from TRBV18 and TRBJ1-2; D ambiguous. The V and J ends lost 0 bases and 0 bases respectively, with 5 bases between them. This CDR3 has 14 amino acids. Germline V gene data show CDR1 as KGHSH and CDR2 as LQKENI. This CDR3 is CASSPPSTNYGYTF. CDR3 DNA: TGTGCCAGCTCACCACCGAGCACTAACTATGGCTACACCTTC.

This clone was observed a handful of times. The chain carries TRBV9 and TRBJ1-2; D ambiguous. The CDR3 is 13 amino acids. Germline V CDR1 and CDR2: SGDLS, YYNGEE. The V end was cut by 0 bases, the J end by 7 bases, with 10 bases between. This CDR3 reads CASSVAGRSGYTF. The CDR3 DNA follows: TGTGCCAGCAGCGTAGCCGGGAGATCTGGCTACACCTTC.

This clone was picked up a small number of times. The DNA for the CDR3 is TGCAGCGTTGCCGTACAGGGCGTGAACACTGAAGCTTTCTTT. Protein product: CSVAVQGVNTEAFF. The chain combines TRBV29-1 with TRBJ1-1; the D gene is possibly TRBD1 (6 bases). The CDR3 loop spans 14 amino acids. V was cut by 4 bases and J by 0 bases, with 12 bases left in between. Germline lookup yields CDR1 SQVTM and CDR2 ANQGSEA.

This clone was counted only a few times. The chain uses TRBV4-1 and TRBJ1-1, with a possible D match to TRBD1 (5 bases). CDR3 size: 14 residues. Trimming left V 0 bases short and J 5 bases short, with 10 bases between. The germline V gene has CDR1 MGHRA and CDR2 YSYEKL. The CDR3 DNA follows: TGCGCCAGCAGCCAAGAATCGGGGGTTACTGAAGCTTTCTTT. This translates into CASSQESGVTEAFF.

This chain links TRBV7-9 with TRBJ2-5; possibly TRBD1 or TRBD2 for D (5 bases each). The germline V gene has CDR1 SEHNR and CDR2 FQNEAQ (reference sequence). With 7 bases removed from V and 3 bases from J, the gap between germline ends came to 9 bases. There are 12 residues in the CDR3. The CDR3 DNA sequence: TGTGCCAGCAAACGAGGGGAAGAGACCCAGTACTTC. This encodes CASKRGEETQYF.

The chain couples TRBV19 to TRBJ1-1; 7 bases are a match to TRBD1. Germline assignment: CDR1 LNHDA and CDR2 SQIVND (reference sequence). The CDR3 is 17 amino acids. The ends lost 7 bases at V and 0 bases at J; junction bases unmatched: 14. This chain's CDR3 is CASIPRGGQRLNTEAFF. CDR3 bases: TGTGCCAGTATTCCGCGGGGGGGACAGAGATTGAACACTGAAGCTTTCTTT.

The rearrangement links TRBV7-9 to TRBJ1-6, with D hard to call. The CDR3 spans 14 residues. Germline V gives CDR1 SEHNR, CDR2 FQNEAQ (reference sequence). Between the trimmed V and J ends, which lost 10 bases and 9 bases, there was a span of 19 bases. CDR3 sequence (DNA): TGTGCCACCCCGGAGGACGGGGATCGTTCACCCCTCCACTTT. It yields the protein CATPEDGDRSPLHF.

This clone was observed a few times. The chain has TRBV2 and TRBJ1-5; 7 bases agree with TRBD1. The ends lost 7 bases at V and 4 bases at J; junction bases unmatched: 7. This CDR3 contains 14 residues. Germline CDR1 and CDR2: SNHLY and FYNNEI. The CDR3 nucleotides are TGTGCCAGCAATCCGGGACAGACTAATCAGCCCCAGCATTTT. It is translated as CASNPGQTNQPQHF.

This chain joins TRBV6-6 and TRBJ2-6; D may be TRBD1 (5 bases). Trimming removed 4 bases from V and 0 bases from J, with 10 bases in between. The germline gives CDR1 MNHNY, CDR2 SVGAGI (reference sequence). This CDR3 is built from 16 residues. CDR3: CASSSQGFSGANVLTF. CDR3 DNA sequence: TGTGCCAGCAGTTCTCAGGGATTCTCTGGGGCCAACGTCCTGACTTTC.

The sample holds a few counts of this clone. The chain combines TRBV4-1 with TRBJ1-2, with a weak D call TRBD1 (6 bases). This CDR3 spans 16 amino acids. Trimming left V 1 base short and J 4 bases short, with 16 bases between. Germline CDR1 is MGHRA and CDR2 is YSYEKL. The CDR3 nucleotides read TGCGCCAGCAGCCAAGTTGAGGCCCGGACAGTCTATGGCTACACCTTC. Amino acids: CASSQVEARTVYGYTF.

This clone was counted only a few times. The rearrangement joins TRBV2 to TRBJ1-5, with D unclear. This CDR3 spans 13 amino acids. With 7 bases removed from V and 6 bases from J, the gap between germline ends came to 13 bases. Germline V gene lookup returns CDR1 SNHLY and CDR2 FYNNEI. In nucleotides, the CDR3 is TGTGCCAGCATGGACGGACGGGGTCAGCCCCAGCATTTT. The encoded protein is CASMDGRGQPQHF.